The 2 T cell receptor beta chains reported below all come from one sample, sequenced in a study of regulatory T cells in long-lasting Graves disease. As to time point: newly diagnosed GD, antithyroid drugs for less than 3 months. RNA extracted from PBMCs served as the sequencing template. In building TCR beta libraries, iRepertoire HTBI primers were used together with Arm-PCR of CDR3 regions. TCRdb independently ran MiXCR on the multiplex PCR reads; one entry per CDR3 protein. Among over 200,000 distinct CDR3 sequences listed, roughly 18% were seen once. This same sample was also part of a study on T cells in Graves' hyperthyroidism and ophthalmopathy.

This material consisted of peripheral blood mononuclear cells (PBMCs), taken at new diagnosis, from a patient treated with antithyroid drugs. The source is a woman in her 30s with Graves disease.

Only a few counts were recorded for this clonotype. The genes are TRBV6-2 or TRBV6-3 and TRBJ1-3; D unresolved. The germline CDR1 and CDR2 sequences are MNHEY and SVGEGT. V gave up 7 bases and J gave up 4 bases, with 8 bases separating them. CDR3 size: 12 residues. CDR3 amino acids: CASTGRGNTIYF. The CDR3 nucleotides read TGTGCCAGCACGGGGAGGGGAAACACCATATATTTT.

This clonotype was found a few times. This chain joins TRBV4-1 and TRBJ1-4; tentatively, D is TRBD1 (6 bases). The CDR3 is 17 amino acids. Per the germline V gene, CDR1 is MGHRA and CDR2 is YSYEKL. V was cut by 0 bases and J by 5 bases, with 16 bases left in between. This CDR3 reads CASSQEGSPGANEKLFF. The CDR3 nucleotides read TGCGCCAGCAGCCAAGAGGGAAGCCCGGGGGCAAATGAAAAACTGTTTTTT.